This TCR beta chain emerged from a study of blood T cell repertoires in COVID-19. Overall study context: There were acute and convalescent COVID-19 samples, and they came from the United States, Italy and Spain. PBMCs, B-cell-depleted T cells, or T cells provided the cDNA or gDNA that made up the material.

Germline trimming cut 5 bases from V and 6 bases from J; bases unmatched to any gene: 11. Germline V lookup: CDR1 LNHDA, CDR2 SQIVND (reference sequence). The CDR3 extends over 16 amino acids. In the original workflow: Amplification with reference gene primers provided the estimates of nucleated cell counts. Only in-frame clones appear in the TCRdb table, and some are missing; sequencing was by immunoSEQ multiplex PCR. V and J calls and clone size are copied from that table; D and trimming were computed from the DNA. The sample carries approximately 240,000 clones, about 82% recorded once. Sequenced input: peripheral blood. This sequence originates from a woman between 55 and 75 years old with active or convalescent COVID-19. The chain joins TRBV19 to TRBJ1-4, with 8 bases identical to TRBD1. The CDR3 nucleotides read TGTGCCAGTAGTCCTACCCGACAGGGGACCTATGAAAAACTGTTTTTT. It specifies CASSPTRQGTYEKLFF.